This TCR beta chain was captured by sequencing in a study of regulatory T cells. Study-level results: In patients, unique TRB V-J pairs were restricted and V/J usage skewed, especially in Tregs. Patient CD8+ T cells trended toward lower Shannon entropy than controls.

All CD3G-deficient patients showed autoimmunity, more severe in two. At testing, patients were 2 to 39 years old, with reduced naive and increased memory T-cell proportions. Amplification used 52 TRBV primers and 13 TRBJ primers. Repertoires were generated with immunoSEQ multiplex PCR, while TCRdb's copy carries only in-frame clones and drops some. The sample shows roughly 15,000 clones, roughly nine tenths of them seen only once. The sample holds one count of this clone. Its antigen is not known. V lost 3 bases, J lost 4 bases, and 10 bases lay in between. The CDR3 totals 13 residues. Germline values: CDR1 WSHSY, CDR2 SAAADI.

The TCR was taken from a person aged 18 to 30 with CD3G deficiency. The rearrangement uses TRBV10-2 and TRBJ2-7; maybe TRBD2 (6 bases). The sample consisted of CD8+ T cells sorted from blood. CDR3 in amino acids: CASSDLGRYEQYF. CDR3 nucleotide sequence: TGCGCCAGCAGTGATCTGGGGAGGTACGAGCAGTACTTC.